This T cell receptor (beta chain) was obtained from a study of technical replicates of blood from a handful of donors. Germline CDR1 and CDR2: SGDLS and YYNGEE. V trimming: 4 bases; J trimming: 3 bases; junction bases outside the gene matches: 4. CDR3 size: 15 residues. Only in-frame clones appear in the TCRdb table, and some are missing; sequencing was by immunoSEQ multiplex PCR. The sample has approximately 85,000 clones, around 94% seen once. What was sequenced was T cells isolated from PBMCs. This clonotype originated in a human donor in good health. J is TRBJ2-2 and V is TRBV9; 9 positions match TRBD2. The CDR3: CASSRLAGHTGELFF. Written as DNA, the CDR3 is TGTGCCAGCAGCAGGCTAGCGGGACACACCGGGGAGCTGTTTTTT.